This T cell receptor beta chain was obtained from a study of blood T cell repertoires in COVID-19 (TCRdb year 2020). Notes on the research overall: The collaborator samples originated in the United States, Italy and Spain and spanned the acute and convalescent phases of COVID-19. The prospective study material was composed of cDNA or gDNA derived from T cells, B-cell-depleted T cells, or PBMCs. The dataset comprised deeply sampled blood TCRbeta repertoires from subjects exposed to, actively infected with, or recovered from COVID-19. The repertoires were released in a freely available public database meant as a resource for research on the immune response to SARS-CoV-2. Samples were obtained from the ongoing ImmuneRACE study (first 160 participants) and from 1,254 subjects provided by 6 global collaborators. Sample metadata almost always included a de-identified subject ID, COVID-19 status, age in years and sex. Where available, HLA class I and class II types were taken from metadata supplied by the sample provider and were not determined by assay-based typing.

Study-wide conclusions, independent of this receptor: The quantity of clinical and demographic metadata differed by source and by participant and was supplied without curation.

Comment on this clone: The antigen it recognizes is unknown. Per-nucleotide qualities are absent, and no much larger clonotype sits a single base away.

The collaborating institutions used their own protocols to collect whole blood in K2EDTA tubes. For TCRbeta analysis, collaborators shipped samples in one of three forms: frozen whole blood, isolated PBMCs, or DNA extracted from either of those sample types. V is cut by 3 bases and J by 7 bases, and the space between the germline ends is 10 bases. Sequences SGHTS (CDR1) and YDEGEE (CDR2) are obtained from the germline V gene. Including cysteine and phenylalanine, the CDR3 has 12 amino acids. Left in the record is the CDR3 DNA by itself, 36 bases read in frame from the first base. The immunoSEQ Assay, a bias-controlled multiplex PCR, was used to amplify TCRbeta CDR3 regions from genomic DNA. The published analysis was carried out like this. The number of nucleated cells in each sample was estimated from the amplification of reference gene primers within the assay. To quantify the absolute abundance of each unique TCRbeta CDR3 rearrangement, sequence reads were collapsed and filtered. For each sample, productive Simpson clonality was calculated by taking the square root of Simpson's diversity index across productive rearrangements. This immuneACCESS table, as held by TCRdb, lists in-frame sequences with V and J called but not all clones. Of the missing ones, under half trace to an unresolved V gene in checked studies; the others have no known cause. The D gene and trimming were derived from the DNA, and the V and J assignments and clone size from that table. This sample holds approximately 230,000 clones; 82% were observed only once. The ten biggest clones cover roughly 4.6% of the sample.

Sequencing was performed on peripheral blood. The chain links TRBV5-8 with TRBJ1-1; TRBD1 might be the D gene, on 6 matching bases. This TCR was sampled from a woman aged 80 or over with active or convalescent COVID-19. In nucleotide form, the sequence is TGTGCCAGCAGCTCTTGGGACAATGAAGCTTTCTTT. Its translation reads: CASSSWDNEAFF.